Each of the 31 T cell receptor beta chains below was sequenced from the same sample in a study of blood T cells in healthy people across ages. Sample-barcoded 5' priming and a J-beta primer mix drove a second PCR of 7 to 11 cycles. One entry per CDR3 protein results from TCRdb running MiXCR on the 5' RACE reads. The sample lists 800,000 or so distinct CDR3 sequences, around two thirds occurring once. The sample consisted of blood. Receptors originate from a young man in good health.

The chain recombines TRBV20-1 with TRBJ2-5; no clear D. The closer fit of TRBJ2-7 to the DNA end suggests the J call may be wrong. Germline V gene sequence: CDR1 DFQATT, CDR2 SNEGSKA (reference sequence). This CDR3 spans 13 amino acids. For the CDR3, the DNA is TGCAGTGCTAGAGATGTGGGGTCCTACGAGCAGTACTTC. Translating gives CSARDVGSYEQYF.

V usage is TRBV3-1 and J usage is TRBJ1-1, with 9 nucleotides matching TRBD1. Germline values: CDR1 LGHDT, CDR2 YNNKEL (reference sequence). The CDR3 has 16 amino acids. V shed 4 bases and J 1 base; nucleotides not matched to a gene: 7. CDR3 in DNA: TGTGCCAGCAGCCCCCACCGGGGACAGGGGAACACTGAAGCTTTCTTT. Its protein is CASSPHRGQGNTEAFF.

The chain carries TRBV18 and TRBJ1-2; D call uncertain. The CDR3 loop spans 15 amino acids. Per the germline V gene, CDR1 is KGHSH and CDR2 is LQKENI. Deletions cut 0 bases from V and 8 bases from J, with 16 bases between. Here the CDR3 reads CASSPPRERLDGYTF. CDR3 nucleotide sequence: TGTGCCAGCTCACCACCCCGGGAACGGTTGGACGGCTACACCTTC.

This chain uses TRBV7-9 with TRBJ1-5, with D hard to call. V lost 7 bases and J lost 2, with 6 bases in between. CDR1 and CDR2 from the germline V gene are SEHNR and FQNEAQ (reference sequence). This CDR3 spans 12 amino acids. CDR3 loop: CASNVGNQPQHF. The CDR3 DNA is TGTGCCAGCAATGTAGGCAATCAGCCCCAGCATTTT.

This chain links TRBV11-2 with TRBJ1-2, with a possible D match to TRBD1 (6 bases). The CDR3 is 15 amino acids. V was cut by 0 bases and J by 3 bases, with 11 bases left in between. Germline lookup yields CDR1 SGHAT and CDR2 FQNNGV. CDR3 sequence (DNA): TGTGCCAGCAGCTTAGAGGGGGCCGGGTACTATGGCTACACCTTC. It codes for CASSLEGAGYYGYTF.

The chain joins TRBV7-8 to TRBJ2-1; 8 bases map to TRBD2. CDR3 length: 15 amino acids. V trimming: 2 bases; J trimming: 7 bases; junction bases outside the gene matches: 7. Looked up from germline, CDR1 is SGHVS and CDR2 is FQNEAQ. Here the CDR3 reads CASSLSGLAFNEQFF. The CDR3 DNA reads TGTGCCAGCAGCTTATCCGGACTAGCTTTTAATGAGCAGTTCTTC. Full variable domain (remainder filled in from reference TRBV7-8 and TRBJ2-1): GAGVSQSPRYKVAKRGQDVALRCDPISGHVSLFWYQQALGQGPEFLTYFQNEAQLDKSGLPSDRFFAERPEGSVSTLKIQRTQQEDSAVYLCASSLSGLAFNEQFFGPGTRLTVL.

The chain recombines TRBV27 with TRBJ1-5, with no clear D. Germline V gene lookup returns CDR1 MNHEY and CDR2 SMNVEV (reference sequence). This CDR3 is 14 amino acids long. The V and J ends lost 1 base and 2 bases respectively, with 6 bases between them. CDR3 sequence reads: CASSLFRGNQPQHF. DNA of the CDR3: TGTGCCAGCAGTTTATTCAGAGGCAATCAGCCCCAGCATTTT.

The chain is built from TRBV3-1 and TRBJ1-2; D is perhaps TRBD1 (6 bases). CDR3 length equals 14 residues. Looked up from germline, CDR1 is LGHDT and CDR2 is YNNKEL (reference sequence). Trimming cost V 1 base and J 4 bases, with 10 bases left between them. The CDR3 here is CASSQVDRSYGYTF. The CDR3 bases are TGTGCCAGCAGCCAAGTAGACAGGTCCTATGGCTACACCTTC.

This clonotype has more than one count but fewer than ten. The chain recombines TRBV29-1 with TRBJ2-3; D unclear. The CDR3 contains 13 residues. Per germline, CDR1 SQVTM and CDR2 ANQGSEA. With 6 bases removed from V and 1 base from J, the gap between germline ends came to 11 bases. Here the CDR3 reads CSVQVAGTDTQYF. The CDR3 nucleotides are TGCAGCGTCCAGGTGGCTGGCACAGATACGCAGTATTTT.

J is TRBJ2-5 and V is TRBV6-6; D gene ambiguous. This CDR3 region has 13 residues. V lost 8 bases to trimming and J lost 2 bases, with 12 bases between them. The V gene's germline CDR1 is MNHNY and CDR2 SVGAGI (reference sequence). The CDR3 loop is CASSPNPQETQYF. The CDR3 DNA is TGTGCCAGCTCCCCAAACCCGCAAGAGACCCAGTACTTC.

This clonotype appeared a single time. The V and J genes are TRBV20-1 and TRBJ2-7; D possibly matches TRBD1 or TRBD2 (5 bases each). The J call may be mistaken, given a closer DNA end match to TRBJ2-5. Per the germline V gene, CDR1 is DFQATT and CDR2 is SNEGSKA (reference sequence). The CDR3 has 15 residues. CDR3 nucleotides: TGCAGTGCTAGAGATCTCTCGGGGCTGGGAAAGACCCAGTACTTC. Encoded protein: CSARDLSGLGKTQYF.

The chain recombines TRBV3-1 with TRBJ2-1, with D perhaps matching TRBD2 (6 bases). Trimming took off 3 bases at V and 13 bases at J, with 13 bases between the two ends. The length of the CDR3 is 12 residues. Germline V CDR1 and CDR2: LGHDT, YNNKEL (reference sequence). The CDR3 spells CASSQSRGTQFF. The DNA for the CDR3 is TGTGCCAGCAGCCAGAGCCGGGGGACCCAGTTCTTC.

This clonotype was observed a single time. The rearrangement uses TRBV30 and TRBJ2-3; D gene uncertain. The CDR3 has 11 residues. V gave up 1 base and J gave up 6 bases, with 5 bases separating them. Germline loops: CDR1 GTSNPN, CDR2 SVGIG (reference sequence). CDR3 in amino acids: CAWSGRDTQYF. The CDR3 DNA is TGTGCCTGGAGTGGCCGGGATACGCAGTATTTT. Full variable domain (remainder filled in from reference TRBV30 and TRBJ2-3): SQTIHQWPATLVQPVGSPLSLECTVEGTSNPNLYWYRQAAGRGLQLLFYSVGIGQISSEVPQNLSASRPQDRQFILSSKKLLLSDSGFYLCAWSGRDTQYFGPGTRLTVL.

The V and J genes are TRBV6-2 or TRBV6-3 and TRBJ2-1; D might be TRBD2 (5 bases). The CDR3 consists of 19 residues. Trimming took 2 bases from V and 5 from J, leaving 25 bases between them. Germline assignment: CDR1 MNHEY and CDR2 SVGEGT. CDR3 nucleotide sequence: TGTGCCAGCAGTTACGAGGCTACCTGGCGGGTCTTGGCGAACAATGAGCAGTTCTTC. Translated: CASSYEATWRVLANNEQFF.

The chain combines TRBV5-1 with TRBJ2-6, with 8 bases matching TRBD1. The germline CDR1 and CDR2 sequences are SGHRS and YFSETQ. The V and J ends lost 9 bases and 0 bases, in that order; junction bases with no gene match: 5. The CDR3 is 15 residues long. The CDR3 spells CATRQGSSGANVLTF. DNA for the CDR3: TGCGCCACCCGACAGGGGAGCTCTGGGGCCAACGTCCTGACTTTC.

The J gene is TRBJ1-6, the V gene TRBV2; a weak D match, TRBD1 (5 bases). Per the germline V gene, CDR1 is SNHLY and CDR2 is FYNNEI. Deletions cut 8 bases from V and 8 bases from J, with 13 bases between. The CDR3 extends over 13 amino acids. The CDR3 loop reads CASRKGTDSPLHF. CDR3 DNA sequence: TGTGCCAGCCGGAAAGGGACCGATTCACCCCTCCACTTT.

The CDR3 bases are TGTGCCAGCAGTCTAAGGGGGCCTCAGCCCCAGCATTTT. Amino acid sequence: CASSLRGPQPQHF. This chain connects TRBV12-3 or TRBV12-4 to TRBJ1-5; 7 bases agree with TRBD1. V was clipped by 5 bases and J by 6 bases; unmatched bases: 4. The CDR3 has 13 residues.

The chain couples TRBV30 to TRBJ2-5; 7 bases map to TRBD2. The V segment lost 4 bases and the J segment 4 bases; nucleotides outside the gene matches: 6. The CDR3 sequence is 13 residues long. The germline CDR1 and CDR2 sequences are GTSNPN and SVGIG (reference sequence). DNA of the CDR3: TGTGCCTGGACCAACGGGAGGCCAGAGACCCAGTACTTC. This gives the protein CAWTNGRPETQYF.

The chain recombines TRBV20-1 with TRBJ2-3; no definite D call. The germline CDR1 and CDR2 sequences are DFQATT and SNEGSKA (reference sequence). Trimming cost V 0 bases and J 4 bases, with 11 bases left between them. This CDR3 region has 14 residues. The chain's CDR3 is CSARDIGLADTQYF. The CDR3 DNA sequence: TGCAGTGCTAGAGATATCGGGTTGGCAGATACGCAGTATTTT.

The chain links TRBV28 to TRBJ1-5, with D tentatively TRBD1 (5 bases). This CDR3 contains 15 residues. Germline V gene data show CDR1 as MDHEN and CDR2 as SYDVKM. V was trimmed by 7 bases and J by 3 bases, leaving 16 bases between them. The CDR3 DNA follows: TGTGCCAGCATCGGGGGAGCGGTAAACAATCAGCCCCAGCATTTT. Translation: CASIGGAVNNQPQHF. Combining the CDR3 with reference TRBV28 and TRBJ1-5 gives the whole variable domain DVKVTQSSRYLVKRTGEKVFLECVQDMDHENMFWYRQDPGLGLRLIYFSYDVKMKEKGDIPEGYSVSREKKERFSLILESASTNQTSMYLCASIGGAVNNQPQHFGDGTRLSIL.

The chain recombines TRBV2 with TRBJ1-5, with D possibly matching TRBD1 (6 bases). This CDR3 region has 16 residues. Trimming took off 8 bases at V and 0 bases at J, with 17 bases between the two ends. Per germline, CDR1 SNHLY and CDR2 FYNNEI. DNA of the CDR3: TGTGCCAGCGCCCGAGGGGGAGGGGATAGCAATCAGCCCCAGCATTTT. Translated: CASARGGGDSNQPQHF.

The table lists this clonotype with a count of one. V usage is TRBV7-8 and J usage is TRBJ2-5, with unresolved D. This CDR3 contains 14 residues. The germline V gene has CDR1 SGHVS and CDR2 FQNEAQ. The V end was cut by 5 bases, the J end by 0 bases, with 10 bases between. The CDR3 region has the DNA TGTGCCAGCAGCCGCTTAAAGGACCAAGAGACCCAGTACTTC. It codes for CASSRLKDQETQYF.

The V and J genes are TRBV6-5 and TRBJ1-2, with 7 nucleotides matching TRBD1. The junction had 8 bases not matched to a gene; V was cut back by 2 bases and J by 2 bases. The CDR3 extends over 16 amino acids. In germline, CDR1 is MNHEY, CDR2 SVGAGI. CDR3: CASSYDRAGSNYGYTF. DNA for the CDR3: TGTGCCAGCAGTTACGACAGGGCAGGGTCGAACTATGGCTACACCTTC.

The chain is built from TRBV9 and TRBJ1-2; D remains ambiguous. The CDR3 is made up of 17 amino acids. V was shortened by 3 bases and J by 3 bases, with 21 bases between the two germline ends. Germline CDR1 reads SGDLS; CDR2 reads YYNGEE. The CDR3 region is CASSGGSGERIDYGYTF. The CDR3, as DNA: TGTGCCAGCAGCGGGGGTTCCGGGGAAAGGATTGACTATGGCTACACCTTC.

J is TRBJ2-7 and V is TRBV28, with 7 bases matching TRBD1. This CDR3 has 13 residues. J was trimmed by 3 bases and V by 6 bases; bases with no gene match: 5. The germline V gene has CDR1 MDHEN and CDR2 SYDVKM. The CDR3 region has the DNA TGTGCCAGCAGGGCGACAGGGAACTACGAGCAGTACTTC. Protein: CASRATGNYEQYF.

The gene calls are TRBV6-5 and TRBJ2-3, with 7 bases lining up with TRBD2. V dropped 4 bases and J dropped 1; count of bases not matched to a gene: 8. The CDR3 is made up of 16 amino acids. Per the germline V gene, CDR1 is MNHEY and CDR2 is SVGAGI. The CDR3 nucleotides read TGTGCCAGCAGTTCCCTCCCGGGACTACGCACAGATACGCAGTATTTT. Translating gives CASSSLPGLRTDTQYF.

This clonotype was picked up many times. This chain joins TRBV20-1 and TRBJ1-1; maybe TRBD1 (5 bases). From germline, CDR1 is DFQATT and CDR2 SNEGSKA (reference sequence). This CDR3 has 15 residues. V was shortened by 0 bases and J by 5 bases, with 16 bases between the two germline ends. CDR3 amino acids: CSARDPGTGRTEAFF. The CDR3 nucleotides are TGCAGTGCTAGAGACCCGGGGACTGGGAGGACTGAAGCTTTCTTT.

Written as DNA, the CDR3 is TGTGCCAGCAGTTGGACAGGGGAGGACGAGCAGTACTTC. This gives the protein CASSWTGEDEQYF. The V and J genes are TRBV12-3 or TRBV12-4 and TRBJ2-7; 9 nucleotides line up with TRBD1. V dropped 4 bases and J dropped 5; count of bases not matched to a gene: 3. The CDR3 totals 13 residues.

This clonotype turned up a few times. This chain joins TRBV7-2 and TRBJ2-7; D ambiguous. The V and J ends lost 3 bases and 1 base respectively, with 7 bases between them. The CDR3 has 13 amino acids. The germline CDR1 and CDR2 sequences are SGHTA and FQGNSA. The CDR3 here is CASSFSRSYEQYF. In DNA, the CDR3 is TGTGCCAGCAGCTTCTCTAGGTCCTACGAGCAGTACTTC.

The chain uses TRBV20-1 and TRBJ2-1; TRBD1 might be the D (6 bases). V dropped 3 bases and J dropped 7 bases, with 16 bases sitting between them. The CDR3 runs to 14 residues. The germline V gene encodes CDR1 DFQATT and CDR2 SNEGSKA (reference sequence). Written as DNA, the CDR3 is TGCAGTGCTAGGCGGCAGGGGATAATGAATGAGCAGTTCTTC. Its protein is CSARRQGIMNEQFF.

The V and J genes are TRBV7-6 and TRBJ2-5, with 12 nucleotides matching TRBD1. The CDR3 runs 19 residues. V was clipped by 5 bases and J by 5 bases; unmatched bases: 18. In germline, CDR1 is SGHVS, CDR2 FNYEAQ. DNA of the CDR3: TGTGCCAGCAGCGCTGAAGGCCCCGGGACAGGGGGCCGTTGGGAGACCCAGTACTTC. It yields the protein CASSAEGPGTGGRWETQYF.